This TCR beta chain was recorded in a study of OX40 agonist ivuxolimab in advanced cancers. The timepoints at which blood was sampled were baseline, cycle 4 day 1, and cycle 7 day 1. This clone appeared once. Germline lookup yields CDR1 SGHDN and CDR2 FVKESK. Trimming took off 0 bases at V and 4 bases at J, with 18 bases between the two ends. The CDR3 is made up of 17 amino acids. Clones were read by immunoSEQ multiplex PCR, and TCRdb kept only the in-frame ones, dropping some. There are tens of thousands of clones in the sample; approximately 90% occur only once, and 10% to 15% lies in the top ten. The sequence derives from an adult with an advanced solid tumor such as melanoma, head and neck, liver or kidney cancer. The sequenced sample was CD4+ or CD8+ T cells sorted from blood, obtained in a trial of the OX40 agonist ivuxolimab. The rearrangement links TRBV14 to TRBJ1-2; the D gene is possibly TRBD1 (5 bases). The CDR3 loop reads CASSQDVQGSSIYGYTF. The CDR3 DNA follows: TGTGCCAGCAGCCAAGATGTGCAGGGATCCTCCATCTATGGCTACACCTTC.